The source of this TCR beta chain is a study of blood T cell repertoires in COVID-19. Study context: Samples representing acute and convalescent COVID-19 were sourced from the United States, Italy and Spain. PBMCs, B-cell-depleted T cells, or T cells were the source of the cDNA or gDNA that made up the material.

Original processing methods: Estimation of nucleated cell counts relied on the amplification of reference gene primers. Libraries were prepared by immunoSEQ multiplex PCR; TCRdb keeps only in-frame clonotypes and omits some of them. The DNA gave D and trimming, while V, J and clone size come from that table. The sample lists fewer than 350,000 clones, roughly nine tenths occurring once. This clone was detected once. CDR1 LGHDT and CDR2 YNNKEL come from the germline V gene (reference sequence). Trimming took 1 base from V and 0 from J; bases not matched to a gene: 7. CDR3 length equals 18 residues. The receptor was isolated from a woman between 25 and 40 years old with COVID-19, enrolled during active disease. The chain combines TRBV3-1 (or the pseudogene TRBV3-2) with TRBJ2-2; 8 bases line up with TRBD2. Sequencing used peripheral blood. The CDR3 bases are TGTGCCAGCAGCCAAGTGGAACGGGGGGGCCCGAACACCGGGGAGCTGTTTTTT. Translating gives CASSQVERGGPNTGELFF.